The 5 T cell receptor beta chains presented below share a single source sample, sequenced in a study of blood T cell repertoires in COVID-19. This table comes from immunoSEQ multiplex PCR, and its TCRdb copy is limited to in-frame clones, with some not included. The profile shows about 70,000 clones, roughly 86% of them singletons. Source material: peripheral blood. These receptors all stem from a man between 40 and 49 years old with COVID-19, enrolled during active disease.

The chain carries TRBV28 and TRBJ2-7; TRBD1 is a possible D gene (5 bases). Trimming pared 8 bases from V and 6 bases from J, leaving 17 bases between. The CDR3 covers 13 residues. CDR1 is MDHEN, CDR2 SYDVKM, per germline. Written as DNA, the CDR3 is TGTGCCAGCTTGACGCAGGGTTTCGGCGAGCAGTACTTC. Its translation is CASLTQGFGEQYF.

V and J are TRBV18 and TRBJ2-7, with 8 positions matching TRBD1. Germline values: CDR1 KGHSH, CDR2 LQKENI. CDR3 size: 15 residues. V lost 3 bases, J lost 1 base, and 5 bases stayed unmatched. The CDR3 DNA is TGTGCCAGCTCACCCCCGGGACAGGCATCCTACGAGCAGTACTTC. This gives the protein CASSPPGQASYEQYF.

V usage is TRBV4-2 and J usage is TRBJ1-1; 8 nucleotides align to TRBD1. The V segment lost 4 bases and the J segment 3 bases; nucleotides outside the gene matches: 7. This CDR3 has 15 residues. The V gene's germline CDR1 is LGHNA and CDR2 YNFKEQ. The chain's CDR3 is CASSLQDREDTEAFF. In DNA, the CDR3 is TGTGCCAGCAGCCTCCAGGACAGGGAGGACACTGAAGCTTTCTTT.

V and J are TRBV28 and TRBJ1-6; D unresolved. This CDR3 comprises 14 residues. V was cut by 8 bases and J by 0 bases, with 8 bases left in between. From germline, CDR1 is MDHEN and CDR2 SYDVKM. CDR3 in DNA: TGTGCCAGCGTAAGGAGCTCCTATAATTCACCCCTCCACTTT. The encoded protein is CASVRSSYNSPLHF.

The V call is TRBV7-9, the J call TRBJ2-7, with D possibly being TRBD2 (5 bases). CDR3 size: 15 residues. Looked up from germline, CDR1 is SEHNR and CDR2 is FQNEAQ (reference sequence). Trimming left V 1 base short and J 2 bases short, with 12 bases between. CDR3 DNA sequence: TGTGCCAGCAGCTTAGACCGTCGAGGGCCCTACGAGCAGTACTTC. Protein: CASSLDRRGPYEQYF.